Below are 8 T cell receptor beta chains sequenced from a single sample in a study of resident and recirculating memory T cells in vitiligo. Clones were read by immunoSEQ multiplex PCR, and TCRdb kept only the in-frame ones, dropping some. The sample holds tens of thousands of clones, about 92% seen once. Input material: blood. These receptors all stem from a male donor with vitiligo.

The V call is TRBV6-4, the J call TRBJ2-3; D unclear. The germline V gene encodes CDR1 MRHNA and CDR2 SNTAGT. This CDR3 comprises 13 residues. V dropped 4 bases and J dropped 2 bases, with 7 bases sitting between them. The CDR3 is CASSVADTDTQYF. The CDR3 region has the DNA TGTGCCAGCAGTGTTGCAGACACAGATACGCAGTATTTT.

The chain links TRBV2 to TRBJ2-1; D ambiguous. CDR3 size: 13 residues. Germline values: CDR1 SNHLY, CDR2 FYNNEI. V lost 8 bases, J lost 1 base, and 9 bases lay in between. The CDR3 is CASLQASYNEQFF. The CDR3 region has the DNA TGTGCCAGCCTCCAGGCTTCCTACAATGAGCAGTTCTTC.

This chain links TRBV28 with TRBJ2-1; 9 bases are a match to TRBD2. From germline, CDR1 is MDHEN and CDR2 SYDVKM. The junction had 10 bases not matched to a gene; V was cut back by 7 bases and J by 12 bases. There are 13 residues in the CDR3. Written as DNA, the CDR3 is TGTGCCAGCATGGGACTAGCCCCCGTGGTGCAGTTCTTC. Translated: CASMGLAPVVQFF.

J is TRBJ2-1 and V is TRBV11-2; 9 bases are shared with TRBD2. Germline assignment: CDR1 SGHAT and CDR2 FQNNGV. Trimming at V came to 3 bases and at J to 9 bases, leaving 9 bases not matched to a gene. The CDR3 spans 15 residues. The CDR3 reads CASSLRSGRSVEQFF. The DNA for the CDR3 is TGTGCCAGCAGCTTGCGTAGCGGGAGATCGGTTGAGCAGTTCTTC.

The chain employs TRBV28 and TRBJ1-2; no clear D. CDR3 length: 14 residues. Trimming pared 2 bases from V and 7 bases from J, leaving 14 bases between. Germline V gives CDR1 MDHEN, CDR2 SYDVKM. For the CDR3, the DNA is TGTGCCAGCAGTTTACAGCGGACTGCTATTGGCTACACCTTC. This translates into CASSLQRTAIGYTF.

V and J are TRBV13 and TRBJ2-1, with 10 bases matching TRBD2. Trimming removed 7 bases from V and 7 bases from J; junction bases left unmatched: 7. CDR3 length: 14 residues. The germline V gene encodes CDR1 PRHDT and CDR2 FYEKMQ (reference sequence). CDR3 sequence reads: CASKASGRRNEQFF. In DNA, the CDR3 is TGTGCCAGCAAGGCTAGCGGGAGAAGAAATGAGCAGTTCTTC.

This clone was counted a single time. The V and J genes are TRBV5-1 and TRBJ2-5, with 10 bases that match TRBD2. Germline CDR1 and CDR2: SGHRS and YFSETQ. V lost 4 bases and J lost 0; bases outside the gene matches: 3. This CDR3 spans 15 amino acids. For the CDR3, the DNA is TGCGCCAGCAGCAAGACTAGCGGGCACCAAGAGACCCAGTACTTC. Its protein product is CASSKTSGHQETQYF.

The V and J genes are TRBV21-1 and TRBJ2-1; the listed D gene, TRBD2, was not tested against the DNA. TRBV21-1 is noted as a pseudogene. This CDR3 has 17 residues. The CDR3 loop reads CASSKQVGRASYNEQFF. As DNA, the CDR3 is TGTGCCAGCAGCAAGCAAGTCGGGAGGGCCTCCTACAATGAGCAGTTCTTC.